This TCR beta chain was sequenced during a study of patients and donors after allogeneic stem cell transplantation. This clonotype was observed many times. TCRdb reprocessed the RT-PCR reads with MiXCR, giving one entry per CDR3 protein. Found here are approximately 57,000 distinct CDR3 sequences, about an eighth of them singletons; the top ten hold about a third. Trimming cost V 3 bases and J 4 bases, with 19 bases left between them. The CDR3 is 17 residues long. The rearrangement uses TRBV12-3 or TRBV12-4 and TRBJ1-3; D gene ambiguous. Sample: blood, either unsorted or a sorted T cell fraction (not recorded which). This sequence was found in a human donor who was either an allogeneic HSCT recipient or a stem cell or donor lymphocyte infusion donor (not recorded which). It is not recorded whose cells these are; they may come from a transplant donor. The CDR3 DNA is TGTGCCAGCAGTTTTCTTAACCGGGCCTCAGTAGGAAACACCATATATTTT. Encoded protein: CASSFLNRASVGNTIYF.